Detailed here is one T cell receptor (beta chain). This entry is derived from a study of shared clonotypes between healthy human individuals. Clones were read by immunoSEQ multiplex PCR, and TCRdb kept only the in-frame ones, dropping some. The table includes 2 million to 2.5 million clones, approximately 96% detected once. There are 15 residues in the CDR3. The V and J ends lost 3 bases and 0 bases respectively, with 11 bases between them. The germline V gene has CDR1 LNHDA and CDR2 SQIVND (reference sequence). This clonotype was obtained from a man aged 18 to 30 in good health. The chain has TRBV19 and TRBJ1-2, with D perhaps TRBD1 (5 bases). Sequencing was carried out using naive CD4+ T cells sorted from blood. Subset defined: CD45RA+ positively selected. DNA of the CDR3: TGTGCCAGTAGTATCGGGGGGACCCCTAACTATGGCTACACCTTC. It yields the protein CASSIGGTPNYGYTF. The whole variable domain, filled in from reference TRBV19 and TRBJ1-2, reads DGGITQSPKYLFRKEGQNVTLSCEQNLNHDAMYWYRQDPGQGLRLIYYSQIVNDFQKGDIAEGYSVSREKKESFPLTVTSAQKNPTAFYLCASSIGGTPNYGYTFGSGTRLTVV.